This T cell receptor (beta chain) derives from a study of regulatory T cells in long-lasting Graves disease. Germline assignment: CDR1 KGHDR and CDR2 SFDVKD. This CDR3 is built from 15 residues. The junction had 3 bases not matched to a gene; V was cut back by 1 base and J by 8 bases. Time point specified: newly diagnosed GD, antithyroid drugs for less than 3 months. From RNA extracted from PBMCs, the TCR library was made. Patients of an endocrinology department in Xi'an, China, were included. With iRepertoire HTBI primers and Arm-PCR of CDR3 regions, TCR beta libraries were built. In the authors' workflow: Among the samples, 60 or so TRBV and 14 TRBJ segments were identified. TCRdb processed the multiplex PCR reads anew with MiXCR; each CDR3 protein has one entry. The V and J calls follow TCRdb's processing rather than the paper's. The sample carries around 450,000 distinct CDR3 sequences, 15% recorded once.

This clonotype was seen many times. The same specimen was also included in a second study, on T cells in Graves' hyperthyroidism and ophthalmopathy.

The receptor comes from a woman between 35 and 50 years old with Graves disease. V gene TRBV24-1 combines with J gene TRBJ2-1; 11 bases line up with TRBD2. The source was peripheral blood mononuclear cells (PBMCs), collected at new diagnosis, from a patient treated with antithyroid drugs. CDR3 sequence (DNA): TGTGCCACCAGTGATTTACTAGCGGGAGAGGATGAGCAGTTCTTC. Translation gives CATSDLLAGEDEQFF.